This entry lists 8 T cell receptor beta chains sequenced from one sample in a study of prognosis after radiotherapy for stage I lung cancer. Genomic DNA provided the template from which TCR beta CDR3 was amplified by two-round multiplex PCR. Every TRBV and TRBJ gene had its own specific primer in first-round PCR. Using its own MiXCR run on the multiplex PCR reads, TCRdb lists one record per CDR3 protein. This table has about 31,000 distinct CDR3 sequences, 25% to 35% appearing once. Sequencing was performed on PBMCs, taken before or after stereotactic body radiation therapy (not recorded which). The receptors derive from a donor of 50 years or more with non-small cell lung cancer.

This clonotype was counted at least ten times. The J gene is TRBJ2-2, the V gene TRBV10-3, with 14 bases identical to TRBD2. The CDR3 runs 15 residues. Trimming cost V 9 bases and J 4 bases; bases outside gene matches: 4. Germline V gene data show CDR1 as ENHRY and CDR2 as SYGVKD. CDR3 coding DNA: TGTGCCATGGGACTAGCGGGAGTTGGCACCGGGGAGCTGTTTTTT. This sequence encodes CAMGLAGVGTGELFF.

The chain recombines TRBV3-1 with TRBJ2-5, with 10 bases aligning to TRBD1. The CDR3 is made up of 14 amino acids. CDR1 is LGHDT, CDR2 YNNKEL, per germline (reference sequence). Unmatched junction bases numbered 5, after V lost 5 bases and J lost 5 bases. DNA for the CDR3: TGTGCCAGCAGCTCTCGGGACAGGGGTGAGACCCAGTACTTC. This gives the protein CASSSRDRGETQYF.

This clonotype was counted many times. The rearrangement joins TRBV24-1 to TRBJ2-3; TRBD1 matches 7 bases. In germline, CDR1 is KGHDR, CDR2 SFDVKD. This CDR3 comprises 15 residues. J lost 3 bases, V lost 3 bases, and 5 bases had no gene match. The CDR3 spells CATSDITGETDTQYF. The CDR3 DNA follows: TGTGCCACCAGTGATATCACAGGGGAGACAGATACGCAGTATTTT.

CDR3 coding DNA: TGCGCCAGCAGCCAGTGGACAGGTGATTTGGATGAGCAGTTCTTC. This translates into CASSQWTGDLDEQFF. This rearrangement joins TRBV5-1 to TRBJ2-1, with 7 bases that match TRBD1. The length of the CDR3 is 15 residues. Per the germline V gene, CDR1 is SGHRS and CDR2 is YFSETQ. V lost 4 bases, J lost 8 bases, and 12 bases stayed unmatched.

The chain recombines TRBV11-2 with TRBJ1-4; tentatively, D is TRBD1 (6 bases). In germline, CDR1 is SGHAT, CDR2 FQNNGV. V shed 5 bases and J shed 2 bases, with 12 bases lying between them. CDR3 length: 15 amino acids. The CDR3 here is CASSPRTATNEKLFF. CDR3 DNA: TGTGCCAGCAGCCCCCGGACAGCCACTAATGAAAAACTGTTTTTT.

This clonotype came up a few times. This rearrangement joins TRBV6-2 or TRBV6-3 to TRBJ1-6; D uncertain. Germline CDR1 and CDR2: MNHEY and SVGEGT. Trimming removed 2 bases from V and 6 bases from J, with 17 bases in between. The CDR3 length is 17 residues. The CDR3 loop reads CASSYPRGWYPNSPLHF. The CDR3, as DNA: TGTGCCAGCAGTTACCCCCGTGGGTGGTACCCTAATTCACCCCTCCACTTT.

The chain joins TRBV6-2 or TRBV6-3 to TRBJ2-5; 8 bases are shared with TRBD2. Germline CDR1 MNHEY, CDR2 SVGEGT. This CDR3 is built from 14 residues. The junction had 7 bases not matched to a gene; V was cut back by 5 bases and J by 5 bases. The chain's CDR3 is CASSASGGGETQYF. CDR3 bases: TGTGCCAGCAGTGCCTCGGGCGGGGGGGAGACCCAGTACTTC.

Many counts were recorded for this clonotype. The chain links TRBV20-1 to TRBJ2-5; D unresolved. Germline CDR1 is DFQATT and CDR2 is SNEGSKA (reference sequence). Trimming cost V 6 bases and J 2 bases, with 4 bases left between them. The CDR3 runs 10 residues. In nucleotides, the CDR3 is TGCAGTGCCGGACAAGAGACCCAGTACTTC. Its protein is CSAGQETQYF.